The next 6 T cell receptor beta chains were all read from a single sample in a study of metastatic and nonmetastatic thyroid tumors (dated by TCRdb to the early 2020s). No treatment had been received by any patient before thyroid surgery. Library preparation employed PCR. Sequencing took place on an Illumina HiSeq 4000. Starting from the raw public reads, TCRdb applied fastp trimming at Q25, assembled clones with MiXCR and retained in-frame beta chains. The sample includes approximately 12,000 clones, with about 31% observed a single time. Roughly 12% of the sample is in the top ten clones. Input material: tumor tissue. The receptors come from a female donor with papillary thyroid cancer or a benign thyroid nodule (not recorded which). Some clones in this sample may be carry-over from other donors' samples.

This clone is labeled as large. The chain recombines TRBV12-3 or TRBV12-4 with TRBJ2-6; 8 nucleotides align to TRBD1. V lost 3 bases, J lost 4 bases, and 8 bases stayed unmatched. The CDR3 spans 17 residues. DNA for the CDR3: TGTGCCAGCAGTTTGAGGACAGGGACGTTCGGGGCCAACGTCCTGACTTTC. As protein: CASSLRTGTFGANVLTF.

This clone was found many times. This chain links TRBV5-6 with TRBJ2-7; D assignment may be TRBD1 or TRBD2 (5 bases each). V lost 0 bases and J lost 0, with 13 bases in between. Germline CDR1 SGHDT, CDR2 YYEEEE. The CDR3 totals 16 residues. CDR3 loop: CASSLAGRSSSYEQYF. The DNA of the CDR3 is TGTGCCAGCAGCTTGGCGGGACGGTCAAGCTCCTACGAGCAGTACTTC.

This clone was recorded many times. The chain uses TRBV4-2 and TRBJ1-4; weak D call: TRBD1 (6 bases). The CDR3 has 17 residues. From germline, CDR1 is LGHNA and CDR2 YNFKEQ. Trimming took off 0 bases at V and 8 bases at J, with 19 bases between the two ends. The CDR3 region has the DNA TGTGCCAGCAGCCAAGAGGGAGGGGGGGCGAATCGGGAAAAACTGTTTTTT. This encodes CASSQEGGGANREKLFF.

The rearrangement joins TRBV20-1 to TRBJ2-7, with 7 bases lining up with TRBD2. Germline V gene sequence: CDR1 DFQATT, CDR2 SNEGSKA (reference sequence). The CDR3 length is 13 residues. V was pared by 3 bases and J by 2 bases, with 4 bases of the junction left unmatched. The CDR3 nucleotides are TGCAGTGCTAGTCGAGCGGGAACCTACGAGCAGTACTTC. Protein product: CSASRAGTYEQYF.

This clone was detected only a few times. V gene TRBV27 combines with J gene TRBJ2-7; 7 bases are shared with TRBD2. Germline V gene data show CDR1 as MNHEY and CDR2 as SMNVEV (reference sequence). The V and J ends lost 5 bases and 0 bases, in that order; junction bases with no gene match: 10. CDR3 size: 16 residues. CDR3 sequence reads: CASSPGLHLSSYEQYF. CDR3 sequence (DNA): TGTGCCAGCAGTCCGGGACTACACTTAAGCTCCTACGAGCAGTACTTC.

This clone was seen ten or more times. V and J are TRBV5-4 and TRBJ2-3, with 9 bases identical to TRBD2. The CDR3 has 16 amino acids. Germline V gene lookup returns CDR1 SGHNT and CDR2 YYREEE (reference sequence). With V trimmed by 4 bases and J by 1 base, 7 bases remained unmatched. The CDR3 region is CASSGSRTSGTDTQYF. The CDR3 DNA follows: TGTGCCAGCAGCGGATCACGGACTAGCGGCACAGATACGCAGTATTTT.